This T cell receptor beta chain comes out of a study of T-cell reconstitution after alpha-beta-depleted transplantation in children. This clonotype has ten or more counts. Preparing the TCRbeta library involved the use of unique molecular identifiers. Each CDR3 protein is one row after TCRdb ran MiXCR on the PCR reads. Of fewer than 200,000 distinct CDR3 sequences listed, 6.5% to 7.5% are singletons. With V trimmed by 6 bases and J by 6 bases, 8 bases remained unmatched. The CDR3 length is 14 residues. Per the germline V gene, CDR1 is DFQATT and CDR2 is SNEGSKA (reference sequence). The chain uses TRBV20-1 and TRBJ2-1; 10 nucleotides line up with TRBD2. This specimen consisted of PBMCs from the stem cell graft donor, obtained from the stem cell graft. The receptor's source is a human donor who donated a stem cell graft to a child with Wiskott-Aldrich syndrome. This CDR3 reads CSAASSGSVNEQFF. The CDR3 coding sequence is TGCAGTGCCGCCTCTAGCGGGAGCGTCAATGAGCAGTTCTTC.